This T cell receptor beta chain is drawn from a study of radiotherapy plus CTLA-4 blockade in lung cancer. Overall study: Patients showed objective responses in roughly 19% of cases and disease control in roughly 34%.

This CDR3 has 15 amino acids. From germline, CDR1 is MNHEY and CDR2 SMNVEV (reference sequence). Study-wide findings and caveats: TCR clones originating in tumors grew in number in blood after radiotherapy plus ipilimumab.

As regards this clone: Its antigen is as yet unknown. The junction does not match germline at one end; this may be a read error.

TCRdb keeps only in-frame clones here, not all; method: immunoSEQ multiplex PCR. This table has approximately 99,000 clones, 88% appearing once. The source material was peripheral blood, sampled from a patient treated with radiotherapy plus ipilimumab. This receptor was obtained from a human donor with non-small cell lung cancer that progressed on radiotherapy plus ipilimumab. This rearrangement joins TRBV27 to TRBJ2-7; 7 bases fit TRBD1. The CDR3 region has the DNA TGTGCCAGCAGTATATCAACCGGGACAGCATACGAGCAGTACTTC. Its protein is CASSISTGTAYEQYF.